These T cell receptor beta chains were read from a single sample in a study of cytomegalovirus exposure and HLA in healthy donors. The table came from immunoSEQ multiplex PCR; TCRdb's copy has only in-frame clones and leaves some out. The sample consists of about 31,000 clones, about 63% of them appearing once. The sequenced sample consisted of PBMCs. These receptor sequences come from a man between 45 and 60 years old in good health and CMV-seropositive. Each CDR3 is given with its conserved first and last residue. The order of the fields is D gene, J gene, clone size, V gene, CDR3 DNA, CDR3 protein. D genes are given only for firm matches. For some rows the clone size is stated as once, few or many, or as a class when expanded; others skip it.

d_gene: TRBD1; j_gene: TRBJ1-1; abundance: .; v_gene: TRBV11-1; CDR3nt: TGTGCCAGCAGCTACCAACAGGGGGCCGGCACTGAAGCTTTCTTT; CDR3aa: CASSYQQGAGTEAFF
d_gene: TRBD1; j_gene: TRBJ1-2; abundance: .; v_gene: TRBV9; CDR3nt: TGTGCCAGCAGCGCTCCCCGGGACAGTACTAACTATGGCTACACCTTC; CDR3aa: CASSAPRDSTNYGYTF
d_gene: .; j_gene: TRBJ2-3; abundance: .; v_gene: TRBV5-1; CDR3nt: TGCGCCAGCAGCTTGGTTCTAGACTCAATGGATACGCAGTATTTT; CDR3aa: CASSLVLDSMDTQYF
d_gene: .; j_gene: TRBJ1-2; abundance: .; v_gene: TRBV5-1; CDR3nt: TGCGCCAGGATGAGGTTTTCCTATGGCTACACCTTC; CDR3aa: CARMRFSYGYTF
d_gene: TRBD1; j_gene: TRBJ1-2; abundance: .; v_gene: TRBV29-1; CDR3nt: TGCAGCGTTGATCAACAGGGGTTATATGGCTACACCTTC; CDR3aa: CSVDQQGLYGYTF
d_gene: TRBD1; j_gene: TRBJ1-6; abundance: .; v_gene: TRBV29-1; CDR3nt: TGCAGCGTGGGACAGGGCGGTAATTCACCCCTCCACTTT; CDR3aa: CSVGQGGNSPLHF
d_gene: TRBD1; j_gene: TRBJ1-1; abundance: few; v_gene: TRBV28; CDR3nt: TGTGCCAGCAGCCCACCGGGACAGTTTTTCTCTGAAGCTTTCTTT; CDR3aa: CASSPPGQFFSEAFF
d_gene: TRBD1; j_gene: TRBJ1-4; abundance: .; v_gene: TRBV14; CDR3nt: TGTGCCAGCAGCCAGACAGGGTCTACCGTCCAGGAAAAACTGTTTTTT; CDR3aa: CASSQTGSTVQEKLFF
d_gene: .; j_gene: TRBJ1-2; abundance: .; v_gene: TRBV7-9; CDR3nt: TGTGCCAGCAGCTTAGCGGGGCAGCCCCTGGGGGGCTACACCTTC; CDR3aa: CASSLAGQPLGGYTF
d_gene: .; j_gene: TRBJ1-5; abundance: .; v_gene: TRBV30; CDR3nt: TGTGCCTGGAATAGGGGGAGCAATCAGCCCCAGCATTTT; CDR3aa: CAWNRGSNQPQHF
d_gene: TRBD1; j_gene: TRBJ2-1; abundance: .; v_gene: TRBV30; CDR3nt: TGTGCCTGGAGTGGGGGACAGGGATACTACAATGAGCAGTTCTTC; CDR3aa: CAWSGGQGYYNEQFF
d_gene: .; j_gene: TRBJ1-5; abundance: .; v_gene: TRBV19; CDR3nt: TGTGCCAGTAGTATAGAGATTGATCAGCGGCCCCAGCATTTT; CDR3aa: CASSIEIDQRPQHF
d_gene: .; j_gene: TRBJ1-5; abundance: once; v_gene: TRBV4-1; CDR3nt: TGCGCCAGCAGCCAAGTCCCAAATAGCAATCAGCCCCAGCATTTT; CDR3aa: CASSQVPNSNQPQHF
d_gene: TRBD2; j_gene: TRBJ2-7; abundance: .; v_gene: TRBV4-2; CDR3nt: TGTGCCAGCAGCCGTCATAGCGGGGGGCAGACCTACGAGCAGTACTTC; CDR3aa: CASSRHSGGQTYEQYF
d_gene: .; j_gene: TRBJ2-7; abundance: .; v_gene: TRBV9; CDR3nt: TGTGCCAGCAGCGTAGGACAAAGCTCCTACGAGCAGTACTTC; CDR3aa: CASSVGQSSYEQYF
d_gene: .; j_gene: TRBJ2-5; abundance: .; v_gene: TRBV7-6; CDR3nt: TGTGCCAGCAGCTTTAGGACATCGGGGACCCAGTACTTC; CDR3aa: CASSFRTSGTQYF
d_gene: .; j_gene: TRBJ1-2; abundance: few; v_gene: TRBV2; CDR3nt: TGTGCCAGCAGTGCGGCAAGGGGCACCTATGGCTACACCTTC; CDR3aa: CASSAARGTYGYTF
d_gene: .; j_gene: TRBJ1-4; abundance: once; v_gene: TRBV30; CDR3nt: TGTGCCTGGAGTTTCATGGACTTTAATGAAAAACTGTTTTTT; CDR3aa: CAWSFMDFNEKLFF
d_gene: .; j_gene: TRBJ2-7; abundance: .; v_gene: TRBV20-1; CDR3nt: TGCAGTGCTAGCCCTACCTACGAGCAGTACTTC; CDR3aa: CSASPTYEQYF
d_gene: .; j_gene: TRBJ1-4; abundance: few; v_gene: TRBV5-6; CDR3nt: TGTGCCAGCAGCCCCGGGACATTCGCAACTAATGAAAAACTGTTTTTT; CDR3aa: CASSPGTFATNEKLFF
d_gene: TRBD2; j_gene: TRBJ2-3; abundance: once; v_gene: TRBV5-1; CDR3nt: TGCGCCAGCAGCCTCGGGGGGAGCACAGATACGCAGTATTTT; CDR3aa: CASSLGGSTDTQYF
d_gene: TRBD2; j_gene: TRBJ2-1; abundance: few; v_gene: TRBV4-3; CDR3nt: TGCGCCAGCAGCCAAGATGGGACTACCTACAATGAGCAGTTCTTC; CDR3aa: CASSQDGTTYNEQFF
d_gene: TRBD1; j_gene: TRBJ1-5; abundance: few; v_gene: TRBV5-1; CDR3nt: TGCGCCAGCAGCTTGACAGGGGGCGCGGATCAGCCCCAGCATTTT; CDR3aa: CASSLTGGADQPQHF
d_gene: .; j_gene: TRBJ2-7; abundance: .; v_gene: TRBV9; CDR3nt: TGTGCCAGCAGCCCAATGGGGAGCTCCTACGAGCAGTACTTC; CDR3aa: CASSPMGSSYEQYF
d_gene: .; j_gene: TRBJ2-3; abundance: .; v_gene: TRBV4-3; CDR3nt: TGCGCCAGCAGCCAAGGACTAGAGAGTCCAGATACGCAGTATTTT; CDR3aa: CASSQGLESPDTQYF
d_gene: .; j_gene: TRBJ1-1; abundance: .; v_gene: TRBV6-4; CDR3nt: TGTGCCAGCAGTCCAAAGAACACTGAAGCTTTCTTT; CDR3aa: CASSPKNTEAFF
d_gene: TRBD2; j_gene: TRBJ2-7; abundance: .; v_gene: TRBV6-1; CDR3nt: TGTGCCAGCAGGGCGGGGGGGAACGAGCAGTACTTC; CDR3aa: CASRAGGNEQYF
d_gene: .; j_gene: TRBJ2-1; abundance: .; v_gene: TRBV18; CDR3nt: TGTGCCAGCTCACCAACATCGGGAGACAATGAGCAGTTCTTC; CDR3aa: CASSPTSGDNEQFF
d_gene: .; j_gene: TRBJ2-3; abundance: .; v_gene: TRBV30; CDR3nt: TGTGCCTGGAGTCCTAAAGATACGCAGTATTTT; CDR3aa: CAWSPKDTQYF
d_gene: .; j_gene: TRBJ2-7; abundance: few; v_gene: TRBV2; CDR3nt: TGTGCCAGCAGTCCAATCGTAGAGGGCGAGCAGTACTTC; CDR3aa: CASSPIVEGEQYF
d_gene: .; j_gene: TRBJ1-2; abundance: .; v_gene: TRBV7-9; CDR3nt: TGTGCCAGCAGCTTACTAGGAGGAGATGGCTACACCTTC; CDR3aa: CASSLLGGDGYTF
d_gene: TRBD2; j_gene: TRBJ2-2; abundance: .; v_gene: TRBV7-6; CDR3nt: TGTGCCAGCAGTAGCACGGGACTAGCGGCCGGGGAGCTGTTTTTT; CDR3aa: CASSSTGLAAGELFF
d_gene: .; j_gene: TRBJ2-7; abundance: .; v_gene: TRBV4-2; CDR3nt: TGTGCCAGCAGCCAGGACTCTGACAATTCCTACGAGCAGTACTTC; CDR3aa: CASSQDSDNSYEQYF
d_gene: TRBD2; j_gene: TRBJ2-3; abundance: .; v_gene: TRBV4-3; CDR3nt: TGCGCCAGCAGCCAAGTTAGTTCTAGCGGGGGTAAAACAGATACGCAGTATTTT; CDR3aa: CASSQVSSSGGKTDTQYF
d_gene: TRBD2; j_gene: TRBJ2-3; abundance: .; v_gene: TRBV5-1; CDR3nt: TGCGCCAGCAGCACAAGGCCTAGCGGCGACACAGATACGCAGTATTTT; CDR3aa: CASSTRPSGDTDTQYF
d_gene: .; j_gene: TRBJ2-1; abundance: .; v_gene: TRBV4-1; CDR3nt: TGCGCCAGCAGCCCCCTGGCCAGGAACAATGAGCAGTTCTTC; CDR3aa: CASSPLARNNEQFF
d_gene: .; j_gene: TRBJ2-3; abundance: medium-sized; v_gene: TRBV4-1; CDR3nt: TGCGCCAGCAGCCCTGACATAGGGGCAGATACGCAGTATTTT; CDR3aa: CASSPDIGADTQYF
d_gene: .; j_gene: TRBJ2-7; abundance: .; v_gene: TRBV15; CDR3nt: TGTGCCACCAGCAGCCAAGAAGGGGGTGGCTCGGAGCAGTACTTC; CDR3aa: CATSSQEGGGSEQYF
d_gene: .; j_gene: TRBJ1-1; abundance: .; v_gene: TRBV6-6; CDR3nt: TGTGCCAGCACCGTCGGGGGGGACACTGAAGCTTTCTTT; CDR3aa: CASTVGGDTEAFF
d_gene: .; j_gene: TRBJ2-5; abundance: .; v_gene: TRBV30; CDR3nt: TGTGCCTGGAGTATATCTGAAGAGACCCAGTACTTC; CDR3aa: CAWSISEETQYF
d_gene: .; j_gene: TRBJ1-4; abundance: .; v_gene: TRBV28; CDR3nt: TGTGCCAGCACCCAGGGAAATGAAAAACTGTTTTTT; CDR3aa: CASTQGNEKLFF
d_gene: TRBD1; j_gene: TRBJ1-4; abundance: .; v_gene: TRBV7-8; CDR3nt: TGTGCCAGCAGCTTAGACGACAGGGGTCTAGCTGAAAAACTGTTTTTT; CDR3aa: CASSLDDRGLAEKLFF
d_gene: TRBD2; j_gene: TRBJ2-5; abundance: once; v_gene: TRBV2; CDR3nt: TGTGCCAGCAGCCTAGCGGAAGAGACCCAGTACTTC; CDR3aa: CASSLAEETQYF
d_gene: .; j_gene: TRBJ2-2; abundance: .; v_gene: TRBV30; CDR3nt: TGTGCCGGTGTTAGGGGATCCATGTCGGGGGAGCTGTTTTTT; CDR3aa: CAGVRGSMSGELFF
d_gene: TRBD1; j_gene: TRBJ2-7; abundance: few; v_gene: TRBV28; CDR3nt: TGTGCCAGCAGTTTTCCGGGACAGGCCCTCTACGAGCAGTACTTC; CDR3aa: CASSFPGQALYEQYF
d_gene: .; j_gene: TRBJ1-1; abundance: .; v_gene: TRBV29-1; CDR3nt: TGCAGCGTTGACCCAGGCTTCGGGAACACTGAAGCTTTCTTT; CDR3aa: CSVDPGFGNTEAFF
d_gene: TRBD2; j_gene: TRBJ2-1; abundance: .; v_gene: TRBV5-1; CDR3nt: TGCGCCAGCAGCATTAGCGGGGGCCGCGGGAATGAGCAGTTCTTC; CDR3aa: CASSISGGRGNEQFF
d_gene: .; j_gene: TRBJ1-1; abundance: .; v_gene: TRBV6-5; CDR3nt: TGTGCCAGCAGTTCGGGCTTGGGGGCGGTTGAAGCTTTCTTT; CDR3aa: CASSSGLGAVEAFF
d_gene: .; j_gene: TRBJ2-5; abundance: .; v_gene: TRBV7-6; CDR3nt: TGTGCCAGCAGTCCAGGGAACCAAGAGACCCAGTACTTC; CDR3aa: CASSPGNQETQYF
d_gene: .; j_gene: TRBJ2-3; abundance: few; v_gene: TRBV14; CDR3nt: TGTGCCAGCAGCCAGAGGCCACAAACCCTTCGCACAGATACGCAGTATTTT; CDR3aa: CASSQRPQTLRTDTQYF
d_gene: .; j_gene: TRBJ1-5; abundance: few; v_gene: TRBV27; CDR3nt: TGTGCCAGCAGTTCCGGAGCCTATAGCAATCAGCCCCAGCATTTT; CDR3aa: CASSSGAYSNQPQHF
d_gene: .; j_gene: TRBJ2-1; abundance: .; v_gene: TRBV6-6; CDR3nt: TGTGCCAGCAGCCTAGTAGCACATGAGCAGTTCTTC; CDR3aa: CASSLVAHEQFF
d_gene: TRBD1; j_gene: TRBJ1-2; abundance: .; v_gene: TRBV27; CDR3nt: TGTGCCAGCAGTCGGGACAGGGATTATGGCTACACCTTC; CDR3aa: CASSRDRDYGYTF